This T cell receptor (beta chain) was found in a study of shared clonotypes between healthy human individuals (dated by TCRdb to the early 2020s). Regarding the study in general: The cohort included three men and a couple of women between 18 and 49 years of age. The study deeply sequenced blood TCR repertoires of 5 or 6 healthy adults to estimate repertoire size and the extent of clonotype sharing between individuals. For each donor, CD4 naive and CD4 memory were each given three plates, CD8 naive was given two plates, and CD8 memory was given one plate. To increase sequencing depth and limit assay-specific biases, TCR repertoire library preparation and sequencing were carried out by different laboratories using diverse techniques. Between about 0.9 and 8.9 billion PBMCs per donor were obtained by leukapheresis.

From the cysteine through the phenylalanine, the CDR3 covers 15 amino acids. Kept here is only the CDR3 DNA, which spans 45 bases and is read in frame from base 1. Trimming takes 4 bases from V and 11 bases from J, and the germline ends sit 18 bases apart. The germline V gene gives CDR1 as SNHLY and CDR2 as FYNNEI. The donors were healthy, HIV-negative adults who had no recently reported acute infections or vaccinations. Every donor was a Caucasian adult residing in Nashville, Tennessee, USA. CD4+ T cells were enriched through magnetic negative selection, after which naive cells were positively selected on CD45RA and the remaining negative fraction served as the memory subset. After blood collection by leukapheresis, PBMCs were isolated using Ficoll-Histopaque density gradient centrifugation and then cryopreserved in the vapor phase of liquid nitrogen. Analytical flow cytometry was used to check the purity and quantity of every magnetically sorted T cell population. From each sorted fraction, genomic DNA was isolated and quantified by UV absorbance on a Nanodrop 2000c.

Using the deep immunoSEQ assay, TCR CDR3 regions were amplified from genomic DNA by multiplex PCR. Extracted genomic DNA from each cell subset was distributed evenly across all wells of several immunoSEQ 96-well plates, and each plate was treated as a replicate. Each replicate PCR for sorted subsets received roughly 0.2 ug genomic DNA, equal to about 30,000 T cell genomes. The purified libraries were quantified using a Qubit 3.0 fluorometer, sized with a Bioanalyzer 2100, and then quantified again using the KAPA Library Quantification kit. Each immunoSEQ 96-well plate was sequenced on its own single-read 150-cycle Illumina NextSeq 550 flow cell. The study's own analysis went as follows. The immunoSEQ output contained only junctional sequences without quality scores, so filtering could not match that applied to full-length reads. Sequences were annotated with PyIR, a Python wrapper for IgBLAST v1.9, using IMGT germline references to assign V/J genes and CDR3. Reads were filtered out if the reads had weak V/J assignments (E-value above 1e-6), no CDR3, stop codons, out-of-frame junctions, or ambiguous translated residues. V3J clonotypes were defined as sequences sharing the same inferred V gene, J gene, and CDR3 amino acid sequence. To compute the percentage overlap between repertoires, the number of shared unique clonotypes was divided by the size of the smaller repertoire. Repertoire richness was assessed with RTK rarefaction, the Chao1 estimator, and Recon v2.1 estimates of unobserved clonotypes. OLGA was used to compute generation probabilities for all TCRbeta clonotypes that the gDNA method yielded from a few donors. TCRdb mirrors the immuneACCESS table, restricted to in-frame sequences. Some clones are absent from its copies; in checked studies, under half trace to an unresolved V gene, and the reason for the others is unknown. The V and J calls and clone size are taken from that table; D and trimming were inferred from the DNA. The sample table lists some 2,000,000 clones, almost 96% of them with a count of one. The biggest ten clones account for around 0.13% of the sample.

What the study reported, not specific to this receptor: Roughly 5% of naive CD4, 3.5% of naive CD8, 2% to 2.5% of memory CD4, and 0.35% to 0.4% of memory CD8 clonotypes were shared across several donors. Even with the large sequencing depth, rarefaction of the sorted-subset datasets indicated that sequencing was incomplete. Higher generation probabilities were observed for clonotypes shared by all four sorted-subset donors than for non-shared clonotypes. Sampling was restricted to blood, and TCR repertoires in tissues likely differ from the TCR repertoires found in blood. The small number of donors limited the genetic and exposure-history diversity represented. Pairwise subsampling led to the expectation that sequencing depth would affect the degree of clonotype sharing among donors. Naive subsets generally had larger estimated clonotype richness than memory subsets.

This clone has only a few counts. The antigen it recognizes is unknown. Nothing much larger sits one base from this clone, and base qualities are not available. This TCR came from a young man in good health. Specimen: naive CD4+ T cells sorted from blood. The intended sense of this specimen's cell subset or site label: CD45RA+ positively selected. The sequence links TRBV2 to TRBJ1-6; no D gene can be assigned with confidence. The CDR3 region: CASSARTPPRTPLHF. The DNA sequence is given as TGTGCCAGCAGTGCCAGGACTCCCCCTCGGACACCCCTCCACTTT. Outside the CDR3, residues come from the reference TRBV2 and TRBJ1-6 proteins, so the full variable domain is: EPEVTQTPSHQVTQMGQEVILRCVPISNHLYFYWYRQILGQKVEFLVSFYNNEISEKSEIFDDQFSVERPDGSNFTLKIRSTKLEDSAMYFCASSARTPPRTPLHFGNGTRLTVT.